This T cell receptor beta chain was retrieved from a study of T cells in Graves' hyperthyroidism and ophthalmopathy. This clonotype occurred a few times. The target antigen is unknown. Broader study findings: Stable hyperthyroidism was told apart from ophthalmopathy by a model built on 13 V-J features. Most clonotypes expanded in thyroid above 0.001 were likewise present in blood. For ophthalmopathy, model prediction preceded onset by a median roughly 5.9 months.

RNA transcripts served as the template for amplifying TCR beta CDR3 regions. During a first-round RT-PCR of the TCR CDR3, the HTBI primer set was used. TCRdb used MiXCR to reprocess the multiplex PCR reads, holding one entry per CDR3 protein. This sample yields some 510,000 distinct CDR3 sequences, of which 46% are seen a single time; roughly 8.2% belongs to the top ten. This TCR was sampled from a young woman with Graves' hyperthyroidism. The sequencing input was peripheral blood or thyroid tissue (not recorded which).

Here the CDR3 DNA reads TGTGCCAGCATGGGACTAGCGTTGGGGTACGAGCAGTACTTC. It yields the protein CASMGLALGYEQYF. The gene calls are TRBV2 and TRBJ2-7; 10 nucleotides align to TRBD2. CDR3 length: 14 residues. V lost 7 bases and J lost 4; bases outside the gene matches: 7. Germline CDR1 reads SNHLY; CDR2 reads FYNNEI.